The 28 T cell receptor beta chains presented below share a single source sample, sequenced in a study of blood T cell repertoires in COVID-19. Here immunoSEQ multiplex PCR was the method, and the copy in TCRdb shows in-frame clones only, minus some. The sample has roughly 50,000 clones, 88% seen once. Sequenced input: peripheral blood. These receptors came from a man aged 50-60 years with acute or convalescent COVID-19.

The chain combines TRBV6-2 or TRBV6-3 with TRBJ2-3; D remains unclear. The CDR3 spans 13 residues. Germline CDR1 MNHEY, CDR2 SVGEGT. Trimming took 4 bases from V and 6 from J, leaving 11 bases between them. The CDR3 loop is CASSSGERDTQYF. The CDR3 DNA is TGTGCCAGCAGTTCGGGTGAGAGGGATACGCAGTATTTT.

This clone has a single count. J is TRBJ2-5 and V is TRBV21-1; the listed D gene, TRBD2, was not tested against the DNA. TRBV21-1 is a known pseudogene. This CDR3 comprises 12 residues. The CDR3 DNA follows: TGTGCCAGCGGGGGGGTCCAAGAGACCCAGTACTTC. It translates to CASGGVQETQYF.

Only one count was recorded for this clone. The chain couples TRBV6-5 to TRBJ1-2; D unresolved. CDR1 is MNHEY, CDR2 SVGAGI, per germline. Between the trimmed V and J ends, which lost 2 bases and 3 bases, there was a span of 7 bases. The CDR3 is made up of 13 amino acids. DNA of the CDR3: TGTGCCAGCAGTTACGGGAGGGACTATGGCTACACCTTC. It translates to CASSYGRDYGYTF.

The genes are TRBV4-1 and TRBJ2-3, with 8 positions matching TRBD2. CDR3 length: 16 residues. Trimming removed 2 bases from V and 5 bases from J; junction bases left unmatched: 9. Germline-derived CDR1 and CDR2 are MGHRA and YSYEKL. DNA of the CDR3: TGCGCCAGCAGCCAACTGGCGGGAGGTGCGGGAGATACGCAGTATTTT. This translates into CASSQLAGGAGDTQYF.

The chain uses TRBV29-1 and TRBJ2-5, with D maybe TRBD2 (6 bases). The CDR3 covers 12 residues. The V gene's germline CDR1 is SQVTM and CDR2 ANQGSEA. The CDR3 DNA reads TGCAGTGGTGAGGAGGGACAAGAGACCCAGTACTTC. Translation gives CSGEEGQETQYF.

The gene calls are TRBV18 and TRBJ2-7; 10 positions match TRBD1. After removal of 5 bases from V and 3 bases from J, the junction contained 4 bases not matched to a gene. The CDR3 has 14 amino acids. The germline V gene encodes CDR1 KGHSH and CDR2 LQKENI. The CDR3: CASSAGQGNYEQYF. The DNA for the CDR3 is TGTGCCAGCTCAGCGGGACAGGGGAACTACGAGCAGTACTTC.

This clone was seen a single time. V and J are TRBV19 and TRBJ1-1; no clear D. This CDR3 is 15 amino acids long. V lost 4 bases to trimming and J lost 1 base, with 13 bases between them. CDR1 is LNHDA and CDR2 is SQIVND in the germline V gene (reference sequence). CDR3 amino acids: CASSTDPLGNTEAFF. The DNA for the CDR3 is TGTGCCAGTAGTACCGACCCACTAGGGAACACTGAAGCTTTCTTT.

The genes are TRBV6-4 and TRBJ2-6, with TRBD2 as a possible D gene (5 bases). The V gene lost 2 bases and the J gene lost 9 bases, with 14 bases spanning the gap. CDR3 length: 15 amino acids. In germline, CDR1 is MRHNA, CDR2 SNTAGT. The CDR3 protein is CASSDVAGELNVLTF. The CDR3 nucleotides are TGTGCCAGCAGTGACGTAGCCGGGGAACTCAACGTCCTGACTTTC.

In nucleotides, the CDR3 is TGTGCCAGCAGCCATGGACTAGCGGGGGACCAAGAGACCCAGTACTTC. Amino acid sequence: CASSHGLAGDQETQYF. This rearrangement joins TRBV4-2 to TRBJ2-5, with 13 bases identical to TRBD2. Trimming removed 3 bases from V and 0 bases from J; junction bases left unmatched: 1. The CDR3 loop spans 16 amino acids. CDR1 is LGHNA and CDR2 is YNFKEQ in the germline V gene.

CDR3 DNA sequence: TGTGCCAGCAGCTCTCCCCGGGGACAGGGGGACTACAATGAGCAGTTCTTC. It encodes CASSSPRGQGDYNEQFF. J is TRBJ2-1 and V is TRBV7-6; TRBD1 matches 11 bases. V lost 4 bases to trimming and J lost 3 bases; unmatched junction nucleotides: 8. The CDR3 sequence is 17 residues long. Germline V lookup: CDR1 SGHVS, CDR2 FNYEAQ.

V and J are TRBV4-3 and TRBJ2-7; no firm D call. This CDR3 has 17 amino acids. V lost 0 bases, J lost 0 bases, and 15 bases lay in between. Looked up from germline, CDR1 is LGHNA and CDR2 is YSLEER. CDR3 coding DNA: TGCGCCAGCAGCCAAGATTTGTTCGGTAGGAGCTCCTACGAGCAGTACTTC. Protein sequence: CASSQDLFGRSSYEQYF.

This chain uses TRBV10-3 with TRBJ2-2, with 14 bases matching TRBD2. Trimming took 6 bases from V and 6 from J; bases not matched to a gene: 3. This CDR3 is 15 amino acids long. The V gene's germline CDR1 is ENHRY and CDR2 SYGVKD. The CDR3 loop reads CAISQTSGRAGELFF. The CDR3 DNA sequence: TGTGCCATCAGCCAGACTAGCGGGAGGGCCGGGGAGCTGTTTTTT.

The chain is built from TRBV19 and TRBJ2-3; 8 bases map to TRBD1. CDR3 length: 14 residues. CDR1 and CDR2 from the germline V gene are LNHDA and SQIVND (reference sequence). V lost 5 bases and J lost 4; bases outside the gene matches: 5. The CDR3 is CASSSGGEADTQYF. DNA of the CDR3: TGTGCCAGTAGTTCAGGGGGCGAGGCAGATACGCAGTATTTT.

The V and J genes are TRBV7-2 and TRBJ2-4; 7 nucleotides line up with TRBD1. Trimming cost V 1 base and J 2 bases; bases outside gene matches: 11. Germline values: CDR1 SGHTA, CDR2 FQGNSA. The CDR3 is 18 amino acids. The chain's CDR3 is CASSLVRGQTSSKNIQYF. The CDR3 nucleotides are TGTGCCAGCAGCTTAGTTAGGGGACAGACCTCTTCCAAAAACATTCAGTACTTC.

This rearrangement joins TRBV5-4 to TRBJ1-3; weak D call: TRBD1 (6 bases). The CDR3 consists of 14 residues. Germline V gene lookup returns CDR1 SGHNT and CDR2 YYREEE (reference sequence). V was clipped by 2 bases and J by 4 bases, with 10 bases between them. CDR3 sequence: CASSLGTGGNTIYF. The CDR3 bases are TGTGCCAGCAGCTTAGGAACAGGGGGAAACACCATATATTTT.

This clone was seen only once. Other DNA sequences in the same sample also yield this CDR3. The chain combines TRBV29-1 with TRBJ2-2, with 10 bases that match TRBD1. This CDR3 has 13 amino acids. Germline V gene lookup returns CDR1 SQVTM and CDR2 ANQGSEA. Germline trimming cut 4 bases from V and 7 bases from J; bases unmatched to any gene: 3. Written as DNA, the CDR3 is TGCAGCGTTGGGGGGACAGGGGTCGGGGAGCTGTTTTTT. Encoded protein: CSVGGTGVGELFF.

This sequence joins TRBV25-1 and TRBJ1-3; D remains unclear. This CDR3 has 15 amino acids. Trimming removed 4 bases at V and 0 bases at J, with 10 bases between. The germline gives CDR1 MGHDK, CDR2 SYGVNS. This CDR3 is CASSAPVDSGNTIYF. DNA of the CDR3: TGTGCCAGCAGTGCTCCGGTCGACTCTGGAAACACCATATATTTT.

The J gene is TRBJ2-3, the V gene TRBV18; D gene uncertain. The V end lost 3 bases, the J end lost 4 bases, and 5 bases lay between the germline ends. Germline CDR1 is KGHSH and CDR2 is LQKENI. The CDR3 extends over 12 amino acids. The CDR3 nucleotides read TGTGCCAGCTCACCCGAGTCAGATACGCAGTATTTT. Translation: CASSPESDTQYF.

The gene calls are TRBV19 and TRBJ2-1, with 8 positions matching TRBD2. Germline lookup yields CDR1 LNHDA and CDR2 SQIVND (reference sequence). V dropped 3 bases and J dropped 7; count of bases not matched to a gene: 8. This CDR3 is 15 amino acids long. The CDR3 sequence is CASSISGGGPNEQFF. The CDR3 DNA reads TGTGCCAGTAGTATTTCGGGGGGGGGCCCGAATGAGCAGTTCTTC.

The chain recombines TRBV6-6 with TRBJ2-3; possible D gene TRBD2, 5 bases. The V gene lost 6 bases and the J gene lost 1 base, with 11 bases spanning the gap. The CDR3 length is 14 residues. CDR1 and CDR2 (germline): MNHNY, SVGAGI (reference sequence). The CDR3 loop reads CASSNGVRTDTQYF. DNA for the CDR3: TGTGCCAGCAGCAACGGGGTCCGCACAGATACGCAGTATTTT.

The chain employs TRBV7-9 and TRBJ1-1, with D possibly being TRBD1 (5 bases). The CDR3 extends over 12 amino acids. The germline V gene encodes CDR1 SEHNR and CDR2 FQNEAQ (reference sequence). V lost 2 bases, J lost 8 bases, and 9 bases lay in between. CDR3 nucleotides: TGTGCCAGCAGCTTATGGAACAGGGAAGCTTTCTTT. Its protein is CASSLWNREAFF.

The J gene is TRBJ2-3, the V gene TRBV5-1; no firm D call. This CDR3 spans 15 amino acids. Between the trimmed V and J ends, which lost 0 bases and 0 bases, there was a span of 8 bases. Looked up from germline, CDR1 is SGHRS and CDR2 is YFSETQ. In DNA form, the CDR3 reads TGCGCCAGCAGCTTGGGGGTGGGCAGCACAGATACGCAGTATTTT. Its translation: CASSLGVGSTDTQYF.

This chain uses TRBV3-1 (or the pseudogene TRBV3-2) with TRBJ1-2; no clear D. Between the trimmed V and J ends, which lost 4 bases and 3 bases, there was a span of 12 bases. Germline V gene data show CDR1 as LGHDT and CDR2 as YNNKEL (reference sequence). The CDR3 has 14 amino acids. Written as DNA, the CDR3 is TGTGCCAGCAGCCCCCGCGGAGGCCACTATGGCTACACCTTC. This gives the protein CASSPRGGHYGYTF.

The V gene is TRBV14, the J gene TRBJ2-7, with 7 bases that match TRBD2. The CDR3 has 14 residues. Germline V gene data show CDR1 as SGHDN and CDR2 as FVKESK. With V trimmed by 1 base and J by 3 bases, 3 bases remained unmatched. This chain's CDR3 is CASSQGGSDYEQYF. As DNA, the CDR3 is TGTGCCAGCAGCCAAGGCGGGAGTGACTACGAGCAGTACTTC.

The rearrangement uses TRBV19 and TRBJ1-6, with D unclear. The V gene lost 5 bases and the J gene lost 10 bases, with 12 bases spanning the gap. The V gene's germline CDR1 is LNHDA and CDR2 SQIVND (reference sequence). CDR3 size: 13 residues. In DNA form, the CDR3 reads TGTGCCAGTAGTCCTAGGGAGGGATCACCCCTCCACTTT. This translates into CASSPREGSPLHF.

V gene TRBV5-1 combines with J gene TRBJ2-3; possibly TRBD2 for D (7 bases). The CDR3 is 15 residues long. The V and J ends lost 1 base and 2 bases respectively, with 11 bases between them. Per the germline V gene, CDR1 is SGHRS and CDR2 is YFSETQ. DNA of the CDR3: TGCGCCAGCAGCTTGTCCGGGGGGCCCACAGATACGCAGTATTTT. As protein: CASSLSGGPTDTQYF.

The chain combines TRBV3-1 (or the pseudogene TRBV3-2) with TRBJ2-3; 10 nucleotides agree with TRBD2. The V segment lost 5 bases and the J segment 1 base; nucleotides outside the gene matches: 6. Germline V lookup: CDR1 LGHDT, CDR2 YNNKEL (reference sequence). The CDR3 loop spans 16 amino acids. The CDR3 reads CASSGLAGERTDTQYF. DNA of the CDR3: TGTGCCAGCAGCGGTCTAGCGGGGGAGCGCACAGATACGCAGTATTTT.

The chain joins TRBV24-1 to TRBJ2-7; 8 bases align to TRBD2. The CDR3 is 16 residues long. Per germline, CDR1 KGHDR and CDR2 SFDVKD. Trimming at V came to 2 bases and at J to 2 bases, leaving 7 bases not matched to a gene. CDR3 DNA: TGTGCCACCAGTGATTCGGGGAGCGGGAGCCCCTACGAGCAGTACTTC. Translating it yields CATSDSGSGSPYEQYF.